One sample yielded the 18 T cell receptor beta chains listed below, sequenced in a study of T-cell memory formation after mild COVID-19. TCRdb ran MiXCR on the 5' RACE reads and lists one entry per CDR3 protein. The sample lists roughly 450,000 distinct CDR3 sequences; under 20% were seen once. Source material: PBMCs or a T cell subset sorted from them (not recorded which). Every receptor here comes from a man younger than 35 who had mild COVID-19 (a few samples of this study predate the infection). Cell type and time point are not known.

The rearrangement links TRBV4-1 to TRBJ1-1; 8 nucleotides agree with TRBD1. Germline-derived CDR1 and CDR2 are MGHRA and YSYEKL. The CDR3 is 14 amino acids. V shed 4 bases, J shed 11 bases, and the junction held 12 bases outside the gene matches. The CDR3 here is CASSRIRQGPAAFF. In DNA, the CDR3 is TGCGCCAGCAGCCGGATAAGACAGGGGCCGGCGGCTTTCTTT.

This clonotype showed up just a few times. The J gene is TRBJ1-2, the V gene TRBV5-1, with D tentatively TRBD1 (5 bases). CDR1 and CDR2 (germline): SGHRS, YFSETQ. The CDR3 spans 14 residues. V was cut by 4 bases and J by 3 bases, with 13 bases left in between. In DNA, the CDR3 is TGCGCCAGCAGCCCCCTGCAGGGCGACTATGGCTACACCTTC. Translating gives CASSPLQGDYGYTF. Supplemented by reference TRBV5-1 and TRBJ1-2, the full variable domain reads KAGVTQTPRYLIKTRGQQVTLSCSPISGHRSVSWYQQTPGQGLQFLFEYFSETQRNKGNFPGRFSGRQFSNSRSEMNVSTLELGDSALYLCASSPLQGDYGYTFGSGTRLTVV.

The genes are TRBV11-2 and TRBJ1-1; 11 positions agree with TRBD1. Germline CDR1 reads SGHAT; CDR2 reads FQNNGV. After removal of 5 bases from V and 3 bases from J, the junction contained 5 bases not matched to a gene. This CDR3 is built from 15 residues. The CDR3 sequence: CASSPGQGADTEAFF. DNA for the CDR3: TGTGCCAGCAGCCCAGGACAGGGGGCCGACACTGAAGCTTTCTTT.

This sequence joins TRBV12-3 or TRBV12-4 and TRBJ2-3, with 7 bases that match TRBD2. The ends lost 6 bases at V and 3 bases at J; junction bases unmatched: 9. The length of the CDR3 is 15 residues. In DNA, the CDR3 is TGTGCCAGCAGCCGGGGGGTTAGTGGGACAGATACGCAGTATTTT. It specifies CASSRGVSGTDTQYF.

This clonotype was seen only a few times. The chain couples TRBV18 to TRBJ1-1; D ambiguous. V shed 4 bases and J shed 3 bases, with 12 bases lying between them. Germline-derived CDR1 and CDR2 are KGHSH and LQKENI. CDR3 length: 14 amino acids. The CDR3 bases are TGTGCCAGCTCACTCTCCTTCGGGGACACTGAAGCTTTCTTT. It translates to CASSLSFGDTEAFF. Drawing the rest from reference TRBV18 and TRBJ1-1, the complete variable domain is NAGVMQNPRHLVRRRGQEARLRCSPMKGHSHVYWYRQLPEEGLKFMVYLQKENIIDESGMPKERFSAEFPKEGPSILRIQQVVRGDSAAYFCASSLSFGDTEAFFGQGTRLTVV.

Only a few counts were recorded for this clonotype. The rearrangement joins TRBV5-1 to TRBJ2-2; D not certain. V shed 4 bases and J shed 6 bases, with 10 bases lying between them. The CDR3 covers 13 residues. Germline V CDR1 and CDR2: SGHRS, YFSETQ. This chain's CDR3 is CASSPREAGELFF. The CDR3 DNA is TGCGCCAGCAGCCCAAGGGAAGCCGGGGAGCTGTTTTTT.

This clonotype showed up just a few times. The V gene is TRBV5-1, the J gene TRBJ2-1, with a possible D match to TRBD2 (7 bases). V was shortened by 4 bases and J by 7 bases, with 21 bases between the two germline ends. Germline V gene data show CDR1 as SGHRS and CDR2 as YFSETQ. The CDR3 is 16 amino acids. CDR3 region: CASSLSKGGAINEQFF. CDR3 bases: TGCGCCAGCAGCCTCAGTAAGGGGGGGGCAATAAATGAGCAGTTCTTC.

This clonotype was recorded many times. J is TRBJ1-6 and V is TRBV20-1; TRBD1 agrees at 7 bases. The CDR3 runs to 13 residues. The V segment lost 3 bases and the J segment 7 bases; nucleotides outside the gene matches: 3. Germline-derived CDR1 and CDR2 are DFQATT and SNEGSKA (reference sequence). CDR3 sequence: CSARGQMNSPLHF. The CDR3 region has the DNA TGCAGTGCTAGGGGACAGATGAATTCACCCCTCCACTTT.

This chain links TRBV5-6 with TRBJ2-5; either TRBD1 or TRBD2 may supply D (5 bases each). The CDR3 contains 14 residues. Per the germline V gene, CDR1 is SGHDT and CDR2 is YYEEEE. V lost 3 bases and J lost 5, with 14 bases in between. CDR3 in DNA: TGTGCCAGCAGCTGGGGGACGACCCGGGAGACCCAGTACTTC. Translated: CASSWGTTRETQYF.

This sequence joins TRBV6-2 or TRBV6-3 and TRBJ2-7; D might be TRBD2 (5 bases). The CDR3 contains 17 residues. V was pared by 2 bases and J by 0 bases, with 17 bases between. Germline assignment: CDR1 MNHEY and CDR2 SVGEGT. The DNA for the CDR3 is TGTGCCAGCAGTTACCCCCCGGCTAGCCGAAGCTCCTACGAGCAGTACTTC. Amino acids: CASSYPPASRSSYEQYF.

V is TRBV5-4 and J is TRBJ1-1, with 11 bases that match TRBD1. The CDR3 covers 16 residues. From germline, CDR1 is SGHNT and CDR2 YYREEE (reference sequence). After removal of 4 bases from V and 8 bases from J, the junction contained 13 bases not matched to a gene. The CDR3 region is CASSGQDRGLMGEAFF. For the CDR3, the DNA is TGTGCCAGCAGCGGGCAGGACAGGGGGCTTATGGGAGAAGCTTTCTTT.

The chain is built from TRBV4-2 and TRBJ2-5; 10 bases line up with TRBD2. The CDR3 consists of 17 residues. The V and J ends lost 4 bases and 0 bases, in that order; junction bases with no gene match: 8. CDR1 LGHNA and CDR2 YNFKEQ come from the germline V gene. CDR3 sequence reads: CASSRTSGTTYQETQYF. CDR3 nucleotide sequence: TGTGCCAGCAGCCGGACTAGCGGCACCACTTACCAAGAGACCCAGTACTTC.

CDR3: CASREEVSVYGYTF. CDR3 in DNA: TGTGCCAGCAGGGAGGAGGTTTCAGTCTATGGCTACACCTTC. The genes are TRBV2 and TRBJ1-2; no clear D gene. Trimming left V 6 bases short and J 4 bases short, with 15 bases between. CDR3 length: 14 amino acids. Per germline, CDR1 SNHLY and CDR2 FYNNEI.

The table lists this clonotype with a few counts. The chain employs TRBV5-1 and TRBJ2-2; D unclear. The germline V gene has CDR1 SGHRS and CDR2 YFSETQ. This CDR3 is 15 amino acids long. Trimming took 7 bases from V and 2 from J, leaving 15 bases between them. This chain's CDR3 is CASRASGSNTGELFF. The CDR3 DNA follows: TGCGCCAGCCGGGCTTCGGGCAGCAACACCGGGGAGCTGTTTTTT.

CDR3 loop: CASSWTGVSNTGELFF. The CDR3 bases are TGTGCCAGCAGCTGGACAGGGGTATCGAACACCGGGGAGCTGTTTTTT. This rearrangement joins TRBV7-3 to TRBJ2-2; the match to TRBD1 covers 9 bases. Germline lookup yields CDR1 SGHTA and CDR2 FQGTGA. CDR3 length: 16 amino acids. Trimming at V came to 4 bases and at J to 0 bases, leaving 3 bases not matched to a gene.

This clonotype appeared a few times. The gene calls are TRBV6-1 and TRBJ2-5, with a tentative D call TRBD2 (5 bases). The V end lost 3 bases, the J end lost 5 bases, and 13 bases lay between the germline ends. CDR3 size: 14 residues. Germline loops: CDR1 MNHNS, CDR2 SASEGT. This CDR3 reads CASSDRARGETQYF. In DNA, the CDR3 is TGTGCCAGCAGTGATAGGGCCCGAGGGGAGACCCAGTACTTC.

The genes are TRBV7-2 and TRBJ1-6; possibly TRBD1 for D (6 bases). Germline V gives CDR1 SGHTA, CDR2 FQGNSA. The CDR3 runs to 18 residues. V dropped 2 bases and J dropped 0 bases, with 14 bases sitting between them. This CDR3 reads CASSLKGQGSSYNSPLHF. The CDR3 region has the DNA TGTGCCAGCAGCTTAAAGGGCCAGGGGAGCTCCTATAATTCACCCCTCCACTTT.

This clonotype was counted a few times. The chain combines TRBV9 with TRBJ2-3; D might be TRBD2 (6 bases). This CDR3 contains 14 residues. The V and J ends lost 4 bases and 4 bases respectively, with 13 bases between them. Per germline, CDR1 SGDLS and CDR2 YYNGEE. This CDR3 is CASSPVGRSDTQYF. The CDR3 DNA follows: TGTGCCAGCAGCCCCGTCGGGAGATCAGATACGCAGTATTTT.